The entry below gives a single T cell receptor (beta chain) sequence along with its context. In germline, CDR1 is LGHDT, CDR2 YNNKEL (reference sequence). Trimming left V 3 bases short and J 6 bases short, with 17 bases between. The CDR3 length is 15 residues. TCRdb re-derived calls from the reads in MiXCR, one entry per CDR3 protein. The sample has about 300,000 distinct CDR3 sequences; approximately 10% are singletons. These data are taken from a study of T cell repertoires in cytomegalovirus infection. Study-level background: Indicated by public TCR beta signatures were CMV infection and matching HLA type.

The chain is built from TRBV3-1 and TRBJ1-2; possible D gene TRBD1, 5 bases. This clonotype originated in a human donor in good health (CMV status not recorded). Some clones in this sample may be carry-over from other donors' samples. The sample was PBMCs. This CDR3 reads CASSQAGQSFHGYTF. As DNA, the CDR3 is TGTGCCAGCAGCCAGGCGGGGCAGAGTTTTCATGGCTACACCTTC.